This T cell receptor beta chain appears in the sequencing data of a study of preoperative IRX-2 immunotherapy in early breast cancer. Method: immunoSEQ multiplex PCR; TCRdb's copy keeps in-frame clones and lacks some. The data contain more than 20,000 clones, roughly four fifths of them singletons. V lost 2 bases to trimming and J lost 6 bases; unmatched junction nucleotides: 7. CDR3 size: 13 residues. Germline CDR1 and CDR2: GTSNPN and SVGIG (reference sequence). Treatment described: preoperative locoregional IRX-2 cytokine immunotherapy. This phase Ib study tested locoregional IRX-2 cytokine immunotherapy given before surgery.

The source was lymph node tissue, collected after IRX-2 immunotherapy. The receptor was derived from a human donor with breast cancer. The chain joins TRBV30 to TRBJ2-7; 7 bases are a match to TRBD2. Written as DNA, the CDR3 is TGTGCCTGGAGTATGCGGGAGCGGGGCGAGCAGTACTTC. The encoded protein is CAWSMRERGEQYF.